The T cell receptor (beta chain) described here comes from a study of T cell responses to AZD1222 COVID-19 vaccine. About the research overall: Whether given at about 4 or about 12 weeks, second doses were pooled.

Measured with immunoSEQ multiplex PCR; TCRdb has only the in-frame clones, and not every one. The sample contains about 140,000 clones, roughly nine tenths of which appear only once. As regards this clone: Its antigen is not known.

Whole-study results and caveats: Clonal diversity may have been underestimated in mostly white British donors. No repertoire was sampled before or during the peak T cell response, only after it. The number of AZD1222 recipients seropositive at baseline was only five or six.

V was pared by 4 bases and J by 2 bases, with 13 bases of the junction left unmatched. Germline V CDR1 and CDR2: SNHLY, FYNNEI. The CDR3 runs to 17 residues. This clonotype originated in an adult in good health. The chain carries TRBV2 and TRBJ2-7; TRBD2 agrees at 8 bases. Sequencing used peripheral blood, obtained on day 0 of AZD1222 vaccination. This CDR3 reads CASSGPPPFGGAYEQYF. DNA of the CDR3: TGTGCCAGCAGTGGGCCGCCGCCTTTCGGGGGGGCCTACGAGCAGTACTTC.